This T cell receptor beta chain was identified in a study of preoperative IRX-2 immunotherapy in early breast cancer. Treatment described: preoperative locoregional IRX-2 cytokine immunotherapy. Samples came from a phase Ib trial of preoperative locoregional IRX-2 cytokine immunotherapy. This CDR3 region has 15 residues. Trimming cost V 2 bases and J 0 bases, with 7 bases left between them. Germline V gene lookup returns CDR1 LNHDA and CDR2 SQIVND (reference sequence). TCRdb's table, derived via immunoSEQ multiplex PCR, lists solely in-frame clones and lacks some. Altogether about 98,000 clones are present, 75% to 90% being singletons, with the ten largest covering around 2%.

Sequencing was performed on tumor tissue, taken after IRX-2 immunotherapy. This sequence joins TRBV19 and TRBJ1-4; D is perhaps TRBD1 (6 bases). This TCR came from a human donor with breast cancer. This chain's CDR3 is CASSIQGSTNEKLFF. CDR3 nucleotides: TGTGCCAGTAGTATACAGGGGTCAACTAATGAAAAACTGTTTTTT.